The 10 T cell receptor beta chains in this list originate from one sample, sequenced in a study of cytomegalovirus exposure and HLA in healthy donors. Repertoires were generated with immunoSEQ multiplex PCR, while TCRdb's copy carries only in-frame clones and drops some. The table shows 220,000 or so clones, with over 80% occurring only once. The sample consisted of PBMCs. The origin of the receptors is a young woman in good health and CMV-seronegative.

The chain uses TRBV5-1 and TRBJ2-7, with TRBD1 matching 7 bases. The CDR3 contains 14 residues. Germline V gene lookup returns CDR1 SGHRS and CDR2 YFSETQ. Unmatched junction bases numbered 8, after V lost 7 bases and J lost 1 base. Here the CDR3 reads CASSPGTVSYEQYF. CDR3 DNA: TGCGCCAGCTCACCCGGGACAGTGTCCTACGAGCAGTACTTC.

The chain has TRBV15 and TRBJ1-2; a possible D gene is TRBD1 (6 bases). CDR3 length: 19 amino acids. Germline CDR1 LNHNV, CDR2 YYDKDF (reference sequence). V was cut by 0 bases and J by 0 bases, with 20 bases left in between. The CDR3 here is CATSREGTPKRFSNYGYTF. DNA of the CDR3: TGTGCCACCAGCAGAGAAGGGACACCAAAACGGTTTTCTAACTATGGCTACACCTTC.

The V gene is TRBV2, the J gene TRBJ1-1, with D possibly matching TRBD1 (5 bases). From germline, CDR1 is SNHLY and CDR2 FYNNEI. Trimming took off 7 bases at V and 1 base at J, with 10 bases between the two ends. The CDR3 is made up of 13 amino acids. This CDR3 is CASTKGENTEAFF. CDR3 bases: TGTGCCAGCACAAAAGGGGAGAACACTGAAGCTTTCTTT.

The rearrangement joins TRBV27 to TRBJ2-7; 8 bases align to TRBD1. V shed 3 bases, J shed 4 bases, and the junction held 5 bases outside the gene matches. Germline-derived CDR1 and CDR2 are MNHEY and SMNVEV (reference sequence). CDR3 length: 14 amino acids. As DNA, the CDR3 is TGTGCCAGCAGTTTTTCGGACAGGGTATACGAGCAGTACTTC. It codes for CASSFSDRVYEQYF.

The chain recombines TRBV5-6 with TRBJ1-2; no clear D. V lost 4 bases to trimming and J lost 2 bases, with 6 bases between them. From germline, CDR1 is SGHDT and CDR2 YYEEEE. The CDR3 extends over 12 amino acids. The chain's CDR3 is CASSHENYGYTF. In DNA, the CDR3 is TGTGCCAGCAGCCACGAAAACTATGGCTACACCTTC.

The chain couples TRBV29-1 to TRBJ1-1; no clear D gene. Germline V lookup: CDR1 SQVTM, CDR2 ANQGSEA. V lost 4 bases, J lost 3 bases, and 21 bases lay in between. This CDR3 has 16 amino acids. The CDR3 loop is CSVGLGFDFRDTEAFF. In DNA form, the CDR3 reads TGCAGCGTTGGTTTGGGGTTTGATTTTCGGGACACTGAAGCTTTCTTT. Supplemented by reference TRBV29-1 and TRBJ1-1, the full variable domain reads SAVISQKPSRDICQRGTSLTIQCQVDSQVTMMFWYRQQPGQSLTLIATANQGSEATYESGFVIDKFPISRPNLTFSTLTVSNMSPEDSSIYLCSVGLGFDFRDTEAFFGQGTRLTVV.

V gene TRBV5-1 combines with J gene TRBJ2-2, with D uncertain. V lost 3 bases to trimming and J lost 2 bases, with 11 bases between them. Germline V CDR1 and CDR2: SGHRS, YFSETQ. The CDR3 is made up of 15 amino acids. CDR3: CASSSGEFNTGELFF. In DNA, the CDR3 is TGCGCCAGCAGCTCAGGCGAATTCAACACCGGGGAGCTGTTTTTT.

This clone was detected a few times. The CDR3: CASSQDPGSRGISPLHF. Written as DNA, the CDR3 is TGCGCCAGCAGCCAAGATCCAGGGTCAAGGGGAATTTCACCCCTCCACTTT. This chain connects TRBV4-1 to TRBJ1-6; maybe TRBD1 (5 bases). Deletions cut 0 bases from V and 9 bases from J, with 18 bases between. CDR1 MGHRA and CDR2 YSYEKL come from the germline V gene. This CDR3 is 17 amino acids long.

The gene calls are TRBV5-1 and TRBJ2-5; 7 positions agree with TRBD1. V dropped 0 bases and J dropped 10; count of bases not matched to a gene: 12. Germline CDR1 and CDR2: SGHRS and YFSETQ. The length of the CDR3 is 15 residues. The CDR3 DNA reads TGCGCCAGCAGCTTGGAGGGACAGTCAGATCGGGGCCAGTACTTC. Translated: CASSLEGQSDRGQYF.

This chain connects TRBV5-1 to TRBJ1-2; 7 nucleotides agree with TRBD1. The CDR3 consists of 17 residues. With 5 bases clipped from V and 1 base from J, the junction kept 14 bases outside the gene matches. Germline CDR1 SGHRS, CDR2 YFSETQ. The CDR3 protein is CASRPRDSPFYNYGYTF. For the CDR3, the DNA is TGCGCCAGCAGGCCTCGGGACAGCCCATTTTATAACTATGGCTACACCTTC.